The sequence of this TCR beta chain was determined in a study of patients and donors after allogeneic stem cell transplantation. TCRdb reprocessed the RT-PCR reads with MiXCR, giving one entry per CDR3 protein. The data contain 390,000 or so distinct CDR3 sequences, roughly 17% of them seen just once; the ten biggest clones take up about 7%. The CDR3 covers 15 residues. Germline V gene sequence: CDR1 SEHNR, CDR2 FQNEAQ (reference sequence). The ends lost 1 base at V and 5 bases at J; junction bases unmatched: 5. The chain carries TRBV7-9 and TRBJ2-1; 7 nucleotides line up with TRBD2. Sequenced input: blood, either unsorted or a sorted T cell fraction (not recorded which). This receptor was identified in a human donor who was either an allogeneic HSCT recipient or a stem cell or donor lymphocyte infusion donor (not recorded which). It is not recorded whose cells these are; they may come from a transplant donor. The DNA for the CDR3 is TGTGCCAGCAGCTTAGATGAGCGGGGCCACAATGAGCAGTTCTTC. This gives the protein CASSLDERGHNEQFF.